The 27 T cell receptor beta chains presented below share a single source sample, sequenced in a study of multiple sclerosis patients with progressive multifocal leukoencephalopathy. Profiling relied on immunoSEQ multiplex PCR, and the TCRdb table lists in-frame clones only, not all of them. The sample has about 30,000 clones, 87% seen once; the top ten hold less than 3.5%. Specified time point: time of PML onset. The sample consisted of PBMCs, taken from a patient treated with natalizumab. All receptors come from a human donor with progressive multifocal leukoencephalopathy.

The chain carries TRBV5-6 and TRBJ1-5, with D possibly TRBD1 on 6 matching bases. Germline V lookup: CDR1 SGHDT, CDR2 YYEEEE. The CDR3 covers 16 residues. Deletions cut 0 bases from V and 5 bases from J, with 15 bases between. The CDR3 reads CASSLGGQGLYQPQHF. Here the CDR3 DNA reads TGTGCCAGCAGCTTGGGGGGCCAGGGGCTTTATCAGCCCCAGCATTTT.

The J gene is TRBJ2-1, the V gene TRBV18, with 7 bases identical to TRBD1. This CDR3 spans 15 amino acids. After removal of 3 bases from V and 6 bases from J, the junction contained 8 bases not matched to a gene. The germline V gene encodes CDR1 KGHSH and CDR2 LQKENI. The CDR3 sequence is CASSPGSPGGNEQFF. CDR3 nucleotides: TGTGCCAGCTCACCGGGCAGCCCAGGGGGCAATGAGCAGTTCTTC. The full variable domain, in which reference TRBV18 and TRBJ2-1 provide the parts outside the CDR3, is NAGVMQNPRHLVRRRGQEARLRCSPMKGHSHVYWYRQLPEEGLKFMVYLQKENIIDESGMPKERFSAEFPKEGPSILRIQQVVRGDSAAYFCASSPGSPGGNEQFFGPGTRLTVL.

This sequence joins TRBV29-1 and TRBJ2-6, with 9 bases identical to TRBD1. J was trimmed by 3 bases and V by 3 bases; bases with no gene match: 6. The germline CDR1 and CDR2 sequences are SQVTM and ANQGSEA. This CDR3 comprises 16 residues. The DNA of the CDR3 is TGCAGCGTTGACGGGGGACAGGGTGATGGGGCCAACGTCCTGACTTTC. This gives the protein CSVDGGQGDGANVLTF.

The chain combines TRBV6-1 with TRBJ1-2, with 9 bases matching TRBD1. Germline CDR1 reads MNHNS; CDR2 reads SASEGT. After removal of 5 bases from V and 5 bases from J, the junction contained 3 bases not matched to a gene. The CDR3 has 13 amino acids. Here the CDR3 DNA reads TGTGCCAGCAGTCCCGGGACAGGGTATGGCTACACCTTC. Protein product: CASSPGTGYGYTF.

V gene TRBV28 combines with J gene TRBJ1-3; unclear D gene. The V gene's germline CDR1 is MDHEN and CDR2 SYDVKM. V dropped 5 bases and J dropped 0 bases, with 11 bases sitting between them. CDR3 length equals 15 residues. For the CDR3, the DNA is TGTGCCAGCAGTCCACGGCAGAGCTCTGGAAACACCATATATTTT. Its protein is CASSPRQSSGNTIYF.

The chain is built from TRBV7-8 and TRBJ2-2; TRBD2 matches 14 bases. This CDR3 contains 18 residues. After removal of 0 bases from V and 5 bases from J, the junction contained 5 bases not matched to a gene. CDR1 and CDR2 (germline): SGHVS, FQNEAQ. This chain's CDR3 is CASSLAGLAGARTGELFF. CDR3 in DNA: TGTGCCAGCAGCTTAGCGGGACTAGCGGGAGCTCGAACCGGGGAGCTGTTTTTT.

The chain joins TRBV5-1 to TRBJ1-2; D is uncertain. The CDR3 covers 13 residues. Germline V gene data show CDR1 as SGHRS and CDR2 as YFSETQ. The ends were cut back, 4 bases at V and 4 bases at J, with 11 bases in the middle. CDR3 DNA: TGCGCCAGCAGCCCGCCTGCCACCTATGGCTACACCTTC. This encodes CASSPPATYGYTF.

This clone showed up just a few times. DNA for the CDR3: TGTGCCAGCAGTACTCAGGGGAGTAGGCGGGAGCAGTTCTTC. Translated, it gives CASSTQGSRREQFF. This chain connects TRBV2 to TRBJ2-1, with a possible D match to TRBD1 (6 bases). CDR1 and CDR2 (germline): SNHLY, FYNNEI. V lost 5 bases and J lost 10, with 18 bases in between. The CDR3 spans 14 residues.

The rearrangement links TRBV19 to TRBJ1-5; D remains ambiguous. The germline CDR1 and CDR2 sequences are LNHDA and SQIVND (reference sequence). There are 15 residues in the CDR3. With 5 bases removed from V and 11 bases from J, the gap between germline ends came to 22 bases. The CDR3 sequence is CASSDVEQSQATQHF. For the CDR3, the DNA is TGTGCCAGTAGTGACGTGGAACAGTCCCAAGCGACCCAGCATTTT. Variable domain in full (rest from reference TRBV19 and TRBJ1-5): DGGITQSPKYLFRKEGQNVTLSCEQNLNHDAMYWYRQDPGQGLRLIYYSQIVNDFQKGDIAEGYSVSREKKESFPLTVTSAQKNPTAFYLCASSDVEQSQATQHFGDGTRLSIL.

This chain connects TRBV2 to TRBJ1-1, with 9 bases aligning to TRBD1. CDR3 size: 11 residues. V was pared by 11 bases and J by 11 bases, with 9 bases of the junction left unmatched. Germline V gene data show CDR1 as SNHLY and CDR2 as FYNNEI. CDR3 bases: TGTGCCGGGGGACAGGGAGGAGGCGCTTTCTTT. It translates to CAGGQGGGAFF.

This clone has a single count. The same CDR3 arises from other DNA sequences in this sample as well. The chain is built from TRBV6-1 and TRBJ2-3, with TRBD2 matching 11 bases. The CDR3 is 15 amino acids. V dropped 4 bases and J dropped 4; count of bases not matched to a gene: 4. Germline V gene sequence: CDR1 MNHNS, CDR2 SASEGT. CDR3 residues: CASSGLAGGPDTQYF. The CDR3 region has the DNA TGTGCCAGCAGTGGCCTAGCGGGAGGACCAGATACGCAGTATTTT.

This chain uses TRBV11-2 with TRBJ2-5; maybe TRBD2 (5 bases). The germline CDR1 and CDR2 sequences are SGHAT and FQNNGV. This CDR3 spans 14 amino acids. The V end lost 5 bases, the J end lost 2 bases, and 12 bases lay between the germline ends. CDR3 sequence: CASSQTTVQETQYF. CDR3 sequence (DNA): TGTGCCAGCAGCCAGACTACAGTACAAGAGACCCAGTACTTC.

The chain links TRBV5-6 to TRBJ1-5; TRBD1 agrees at 8 bases. After removal of 1 base from V and 0 bases from J, the junction contained 3 bases not matched to a gene. The CDR3 extends over 16 amino acids. Germline CDR1 SGHDT, CDR2 YYEEEE. The CDR3 spells CASSLTTGVSNQPQHF. Here the CDR3 DNA reads TGTGCCAGCAGCTTGACGACAGGGGTTAGCAATCAGCCCCAGCATTTT.

The chain links TRBV10-1 to TRBJ2-6; TRBD1 matches at 7 bases. The V gene's germline CDR1 is WNHNN and CDR2 SYGVQD (reference sequence). The CDR3 contains 15 residues. With 2 bases clipped from V and 3 bases from J, the junction kept 1 base outside the gene matches. CDR3 sequence: CASSEDRVGANVLTF. CDR3 DNA: TGCGCCAGCAGTGAGGACAGGGTTGGGGCCAACGTCCTGACTTTC.

The rearrangement links TRBV5-8 to TRBJ2-1, with 7 bases identical to TRBD2. This CDR3 contains 13 residues. V lost 0 bases to trimming and J lost 12 bases; unmatched junction nucleotides: 6. In germline, CDR1 is SGHTS, CDR2 YDEGEE. The CDR3 region has the DNA TGTGCCAGCAGCTTGGTAAATGGGAGGGGGCAGTTCTTC. Amino acid sequence: CASSLVNGRGQFF.

This clone has a single count. The rearrangement uses TRBV28 and TRBJ2-7; TRBD1 agrees at 7 bases. Germline V CDR1 and CDR2: MDHEN, SYDVKM. With 6 bases clipped from V and 4 bases from J, the junction kept 6 bases outside the gene matches. CDR3 size: 13 residues. The CDR3 region is CASSEGQIYEQYF. The CDR3 region has the DNA TGTGCCAGCAGCGAGGGACAGATATACGAGCAGTACTTC.

The J gene is TRBJ2-1, the V gene TRBV5-1, with 8 bases lining up with TRBD2. Germline V gene sequence: CDR1 SGHRS, CDR2 YFSETQ. The J segment lost 0 bases and the V segment lost 3 bases, leaving 2 bases of the junction unmatched. The CDR3 has 15 amino acids. For the CDR3, the DNA is TGCGCCAGCAGCTCCGGGACTAGCTCCTACAATGAGCAGTTCTTC. Translation gives CASSSGTSSYNEQFF.

This chain links TRBV10-1 with TRBJ2-1, with 10 nucleotides matching TRBD2. The length of the CDR3 is 14 residues. After removal of 4 bases from V and 7 bases from J, the junction contained 4 bases not matched to a gene. Per germline, CDR1 WNHNN and CDR2 SYGVQD (reference sequence). CDR3 region: CASSGTSGLNEQFF. In nucleotides, the CDR3 is TGCGCCAGCAGTGGGACTAGCGGTCTGAATGAGCAGTTCTTC.

The CDR3 bases are TGTGCCAGCAGCCCCTCAGGGGATTATGGCTACACCTTC. Residues: CASSPSGDYGYTF. The rearrangement links TRBV7-9 to TRBJ1-2; the D gene is possibly TRBD1 (6 bases). From germline, CDR1 is SEHNR and CDR2 FQNEAQ (reference sequence). V shed 5 bases and J shed 5 bases, with 12 bases lying between them. This CDR3 region has 13 residues.

The rearrangement links TRBV9 to TRBJ2-2; weak D call: TRBD2 (6 bases). V lost 2 bases and J 7 bases, leaving 12 bases between the germline ends. The CDR3 is 14 residues long. Germline CDR1 SGDLS, CDR2 YYNGEE. In DNA form, the CDR3 reads TGTGCCAGCAGCGTCGGGGGTGTCGGCGGGGAGCTGTTTTTT. Translating it yields CASSVGGVGGELFF.

Here the CDR3 reads CASSRTSGSSYEQYF. CDR3 bases: TGTGCCAGCAGCAGGACTAGCGGGAGCTCCTACGAGCAGTACTTC. The chain links TRBV9 to TRBJ2-7; TRBD2 matches 13 bases. Germline assignment: CDR1 SGDLS and CDR2 YYNGEE. The junction had 1 base not matched to a gene; V was cut back by 4 bases and J by 0 bases. The length of the CDR3 is 15 residues.

The V and J genes are TRBV11-2 and TRBJ2-2; weak D call: TRBD1 (6 bases). In germline, CDR1 is SGHAT, CDR2 FQNNGV. The CDR3 sequence is 15 residues long. Deletions cut 2 bases from V and 5 bases from J, with 12 bases between. CDR3 sequence reads: CASSLRSRGTGELFF. The DNA for the CDR3 is TGTGCCAGCAGCTTACGGAGTAGGGGGACCGGGGAGCTGTTTTTT.

The rearrangement uses TRBV7-9 and TRBJ1-1, with a possible D match to TRBD1 (6 bases). Between the trimmed V and J ends, which lost 4 bases and 8 bases, there was a span of 20 bases. The V gene's germline CDR1 is SEHNR and CDR2 FQNEAQ (reference sequence). This CDR3 is built from 15 residues. The CDR3 DNA follows: TGTGCCAGCAGCTCCTACCGGGTTGAAGGGACAGAAGCTTTCTTT. Protein sequence: CASSSYRVEGTEAFF.

The V and J genes are TRBV4-2 and TRBJ2-7; 10 nucleotides match TRBD1. In germline, CDR1 is LGHNA, CDR2 YNFKEQ. V trimming: 3 bases; J trimming: 5 bases; junction bases outside the gene matches: 4. CDR3 length: 14 residues. This CDR3 is CASSQTGGRDEQYF. Written as DNA, the CDR3 is TGTGCCAGCAGCCAGACAGGGGGCCGGGACGAGCAGTACTTC.

The chain recombines TRBV19 with TRBJ1-1; perhaps TRBD1 as D (5 bases). Germline V gene sequence: CDR1 LNHDA, CDR2 SQIVND (reference sequence). CDR3 length: 16 amino acids. Trimming removed 3 bases from V and 5 bases from J, with 19 bases in between. This chain's CDR3 is CASSIHSEGWDTEAFF. The CDR3 nucleotides read TGTGCCAGTAGTATCCACTCTGAGGGGTGGGATACTGAAGCTTTCTTT.

J is TRBJ2-7 and V is TRBV19; 7 bases are a match to TRBD2. V trimming: 7 bases; J trimming: 0 bases; junction bases outside the gene matches: 3. Germline values: CDR1 LNHDA, CDR2 SQIVND (reference sequence). This CDR3 has 13 residues. For the CDR3, the DNA is TGTGCCAGTACTAGCGGAAGCTCCTACGAGCAGTACTTC. It encodes CASTSGSSYEQYF.

This clone was picked up one time. The V gene is TRBV19, the J gene TRBJ1-4; TRBD1 might be the D (5 bases). CDR3 size: 14 residues. Trimming took 5 bases from V and 3 from J, leaving 10 bases between them. Germline-derived CDR1 and CDR2 are LNHDA and SQIVND (reference sequence). The DNA of the CDR3 is TGTGCCAGTAGTCCAGGGAACTCTAATGAAAAACTGTTTTTT. This translates into CASSPGNSNEKLFF.